This T cell receptor (beta chain) emerged from a study of T cell responses to AZD1222 COVID-19 vaccine. Study-wide results and limits: The CD4 TCRs associated with vaccination extended across spike and predominated at 160-218 and 743-854. The peak T cell response came first, and repertoires were sampled only after it. Donor demographics were predominantly white British with a female majority; clonal diversity may be underestimated. Among those given AZD1222, only six were seropositive at baseline.

The CDR3 contains 14 residues. V dropped 0 bases and J dropped 2 bases, with 5 bases sitting between them. Germline CDR1 SGHVS, CDR2 FQNEAQ. Here immunoSEQ multiplex PCR was the method, and the copy in TCRdb shows in-frame clones only, minus some. Among 150,000 to 200,000 clones listed, 80% to 95% were seen once. As regards this clone: Its antigen is undetermined.

This sequence was found in an adult who received the AZD1222 COVID-19 vaccine. The sample here was peripheral blood, taken 28 days after the second AZD1222 dose. The chain has TRBV7-8 and TRBJ1-5, with D possibly being TRBD1 (5 bases). CDR3 in DNA: TGTGCCAGCAGCTTAGCAGGGGGCAATCAGCCCCAGCATTTT. Its translation: CASSLAGGNQPQHF.